The text below deals with one T cell receptor beta chain. Its recognized antigen is unknown. Base qualities are not at hand, and no much larger clone is one base apart. The sample belongs to a study of CD8 T cells in ankylosing spondylitis (dated by TCRdb to 2016 to 2017). Background on the whole study: The study profiled T cell receptor beta repertoires in healthy donors and ankylosing spondylitis patients to find disease-linked TCR variants. The whole study cohort included 90 to 120 healthy donors and 20 to 25 ankylosing spondylitis patients. Peripheral blood samples were taken, and synovial fluid was additionally collected from ankylosing spondylitis patients.

Sequencing was performed on an Illumina HiSeq 2500. TCR beta libraries were prepared by quantitative 5'-RACE with molecular barcodes. The authors' analysis ran thus. A new computational method, built on a probabilistic model of VDJ rearrangement, was used to identify disease-linked TCR variants. TCRdb reanalyzed the raw reads on its own, using fastp at Q25 for trimming and MiXCR for clone calling, and kept in-frame beta chains. Rows matching on CDR3 protein sequence are summarized as one entry with the most common DNA and genes. For this entry, the V and J calls and clone size follow TCRdb and not the study's own pipeline. In all, the sample holds some 250,000 distinct CDR3 sequences, and roughly a quarter of those were seen once. Over 0.55% of the sample belongs to the ten largest clones. The CDR3 holds 18 amino acids from the cysteine to the phenylalanine. Only the CDR3 region is kept as DNA, spanning 54 bases read in frame from base 1. Trimming costs V 1 base and J 0 bases, and their ends lie 16 bases apart. Per the germline V gene, MDHEN is the CDR1 and SYDVKM is the CDR2.

The study at large found these results: Blood from ankylosing spondylitis patients appeared to be characterized by a TCR beta motif made up of several highly homologous amino acid variants. The disease-linked clones were reported as significantly enriched in matched synovial fluid samples from ankylosing spondylitis patients. The disease-linked clones had a CD8+ phenotype and were found at relatively low frequencies in peripheral blood. Some motif variants were previously reported in synovial fluid and blood of reactive arthritis patients, suggesting common disease-initiation mechanisms.

The V and J segments used are TRBV28 and TRBJ2-4; possibly the D gene is TRBD2, per 6 matching bases. The clonotype originates from a male donor with ankylosing spondylitis or in good health (not recorded which). Material: blood, either unsorted or a sorted T cell fraction (not recorded which). The CDR3 region has the sequence CASSLSAGLPLAKNIQYF. The DNA reads as follows: TGTGCCAGCAGTTTATCAGCGGGCCTACCTCTAGCCAAAAACATTCAGTACTTC. The CDR3 plus the reference TRBV28 and TRBJ2-4 genes for the other parts give the full variable domain: DVKVTQSSRYLVKRTGEKVFLECVQDMDHENMFWYRQDPGLGLRLIYFSYDVKMKEKGDIPEGYSVSREKKERFSLILESASTNQTSMYLCASSLSAGLPLAKNIQYFGAGTRLSVL.